The rows below give T cell receptor beta chains drawn from one sample of a study of neoadjuvant anti-PD-1 for oral cavity cancer. TCRdb's table, derived via immunoSEQ multiplex PCR, lists solely in-frame clones and lacks some. Of approximately 6,700 clones in the sample, less than 85% are singletons; the top ten hold about 3.6%. The sample in question was PBMCs, obtained before nivolumab (anti-PD-1) treatment. The receptors here all came from a person between 35 and 79 years old with oral cavity squamous cell carcinoma. Each CDR3 is given with its conserved first and last residue. The D gene is left open where the match is weak.

j_call v_call d_call cdr3_aa
TRBJ2-7 TRBV6-5 TRBD1 CASSYSGTGGGEQYF
TRBJ2-3 TRBV9 TRBD2 CASSAVVSGVAGGRGTDTQYF
TRBJ2-3 TRBV6-4 - CASSEGSGADTQYF
TRBJ1-2 TRBV30 - CAWGKSGGGSTNYGYTF
TRBJ2-2 TRBV4-3 - CASSQEVRATGELFF
TRBJ1-1 TRBV18 - CASSQLRGTEAFF
TRBJ2-7 TRBV4-2 TRBD1 CASSLTTGEEQYF
TRBJ1-1 TRBV30 - CAWSVRRGAEAFF
TRBJ1-6 TRBV11-2 - CASSLDRPQGTPLHF
TRBJ2-1 TRBV7-3 - CASSPSTQAGSYNEQFF
TRBJ2-1 TRBV7-9 - CASSFIAVVRDHEQFF
TRBJ1-5 TRBV28 - CASSLSLGRVNQPQHF
TRBJ1-3 TRBV6-5 - CASSYSSGSGNTIYF
TRBJ1-6 TRBV7-2 TRBD1 CASSQGQSLRNSPLHF
TRBJ1-3 TRBV11-2 - CASSSAFGSSGNTIYF
TRBJ1-6 TRBV6-1 - CASSEAPGSSYNSPLHF
TRBJ1-1 TRBV5-6 TRBD1 CASSRRDRAAAFF
TRBJ1-5 TRBV19 TRBD1 CASRRQGDNQPQHF
TRBJ1-6 TRBV19 - CASSPEVPYNSPLHF
TRBJ2-5 TRBV5-4 - CASSLVPETQYF
TRBJ1-1 TRBV6-6 TRBD1 CASSLLRDREAFF
TRBJ2-3 TRBV9 - CASSDSSDTQYF
TRBJ1-1 TRBV27 TRBD1 CASSPGQGFMNTEAFF
TRBJ2-6 TRBV7-2 - CASSSGANVLTF
TRBJ2-2 TRBV5-6 TRBD2 CASSSISLAGTNTGELFF
TRBJ1-6 TRBV9 - CASSVVASNSPLHF
TRBJ2-2 TRBV11-2 - CASSFGRVNTGELFF
TRBJ1-2 TRBV19 TRBD1 CASSQGVRDGYTF
TRBJ2-7 TRBV18 - CASCPGASREQYF
TRBJ2-7 TRBV5-4 - CASSPNGALTYEQYF
TRBJ2-7 TRBV27 TRBD1 CASKVGTGASYEQYF
TRBJ2-1 TRBV5-6 - CASSLGGISYNEQFF
TRBJ2-2 TRBV19 TRBD2 CASSNLPSGVFTGELFF
TRBJ1-6 TRBV6-6 - CASSYSQLIYNSPLHF
TRBJ1-1 TRBV29-1 TRBD1 CSVGQGRKAFF
TRBJ2-7 TRBV7-2 TRBD1 CASSSRSGTGNEQYF
TRBJ1-1 TRBV5-1 - CASSLQNTEAFF
TRBJ1-1 TRBV7-8 - CASSLGAGVNLNTEAFF
TRBJ2-2 TRBV7-9 - CASPPHPGRNTGELFF
TRBJ1-6 TRBV5-3 - CARRDCGGDNSPLHF
TRBJ1-1 TRBV19 - CASSIVDSAAGTEAFF
TRBJ1-2 TRBV5-1 - CASSLEGVSDYGYTF
TRBJ2-3 TRBV7-7 TRBD2 CASSLGLAASTDTQYF
TRBJ1-1 TRBV7-9 - CASSLDLASNTEAFF
TRBJ2-5 TRBV2 - CASGQGRETQYF
TRBJ2-6 TRBV4-2 - CASSQGHTNSGANVLTF
TRBJ1-4 TRBV30 TRBD1 CAWNDRGIGKLFF